These 21 T cell receptor beta chains share one sample of origin, sequenced in a study of blood T cell repertoires in COVID-19. TCRdb's copy holds only in-frame clones and misses some; the assay was immunoSEQ multiplex PCR. The table records around 230,000 clones, 65% to 85% of them present only once. Sequenced: peripheral blood. All receptors derive from a man aged 40-49 years with acute or convalescent COVID-19.

V gene TRBV29-1 combines with J gene TRBJ1-2, with 7 bases identical to TRBD1. This CDR3 comprises 15 residues. CDR1 is SQVTM and CDR2 is ANQGSEA in the germline V gene. V was pared by 2 bases and J by 2 bases, with 8 bases of the junction left unmatched. CDR3 residues: CSVEPRKGGNYGYTF. CDR3 DNA sequence: TGCAGCGTTGAACCCCGAAAAGGGGGCAACTATGGCTACACCTTC.

The V call is TRBV5-1, the J call TRBJ1-2, with TRBD1 identical over 8 bases. CDR1 and CDR2 from the germline V gene are SGHRS and YFSETQ. The CDR3 runs 14 residues. V lost 6 bases and J lost 0; bases outside the gene matches: 4. CDR3 sequence: CASTQGDTNYGYTF. Written as DNA, the CDR3 is TGCGCCAGCACACAGGGGGATACTAACTATGGCTACACCTTC.

In its sample, this clone was seen once. At the DNA level, this CDR3 is encoded by other sequences in the same sample as well. This chain links TRBV3-1 (or the pseudogene TRBV3-2) with TRBJ1-2; TRBD1 is a possible D gene (5 bases). The V gene lost 4 bases and the J gene lost 5 bases, with 11 bases spanning the gap. Germline loops: CDR1 LGHDT, CDR2 YNNKEL (reference sequence). The CDR3 sequence is 13 residues long. The CDR3 bases are TGTGCCAGCAGCCCCGCTCGGGGGTATGGCTACACCTTC. Translation: CASSPARGYGYTF.

This chain connects TRBV7-2 to TRBJ2-2, with 7 bases lining up with TRBD2. CDR1 and CDR2 (germline): SGHTA, FQGNSA. Unmatched junction bases numbered 5, after V lost 2 bases and J lost 2 bases. The CDR3 is 16 residues long. The CDR3 DNA reads as TGTGCCAGCAGCTTAAGGGGCGGGGGAAACACCGGGGAGCTGTTTTTT. This codes for CASSLRGGGNTGELFF.

The genes are TRBV7-2 and TRBJ2-7, with 14 bases lining up with TRBD2. Germline loops: CDR1 SGHTA, CDR2 FQGNSA. Germline trimming cut 2 bases from V and 6 bases from J; bases unmatched to any gene: 6. This CDR3 comprises 16 residues. This chain's CDR3 is CASSLRGLAGAREQYF. CDR3 bases: TGTGCCAGCAGCTTACGGGGACTAGCGGGAGCTCGCGAGCAGTACTTC.

The chain uses TRBV10-3 and TRBJ2-3; 8 bases match TRBD2. Per germline, CDR1 ENHRY and CDR2 SYGVKD. This CDR3 has 15 amino acids. Trimming at V came to 4 bases and at J to 1 base, leaving 4 bases not matched to a gene. DNA for the CDR3: TGTGCCATCAGTGTTAGCGGGGAAGGCACAGATACGCAGTATTTT. This codes for CAISVSGEGTDTQYF.

There are a few counts of this clone. This chain links TRBV7-2 with TRBJ1-2, with TRBD1 matching over 12 bases. The CDR3 contains 16 residues. V shed 3 bases and J 6 bases; nucleotides not matched to a gene: 8. Germline V lookup: CDR1 SGHTA, CDR2 FQGNSA. The CDR3 is CASSFKGRDRGHGYTF. Here the CDR3 DNA reads TGTGCCAGCAGCTTTAAGGGAAGGGACAGGGGGCATGGCTACACCTTC.

V is TRBV27 and J is TRBJ2-1; 9 positions agree with TRBD1. From germline, CDR1 is MNHEY and CDR2 SMNVEV (reference sequence). The V gene end was trimmed by 4 bases and the J gene end by 2 bases; junction bases not matched to a gene: 6. The CDR3 has 16 residues. The CDR3 DNA reads TGTGCCAGCAGTTCTCTCGGGACAGGGCCCTACAATGAGCAGTTCTTC. As protein: CASSSLGTGPYNEQFF.

The V and J genes are TRBV5-1 and TRBJ2-4; TRBD2 matches at 8 bases. In germline, CDR1 is SGHRS, CDR2 YFSETQ. J gave up 5 bases and V 6 bases, and 13 bases lay outside the gene matches. CDR3 length: 16 amino acids. Here the CDR3 reads CASTPSGGRSQNIQYF. CDR3 coding DNA: TGCGCCAGCACCCCTTCGGGAGGGAGATCCCAAAACATTCAGTACTTC.

On this clone: Other DNA sequences of this sample code for an identical CDR3. The genes are TRBV5-1 and TRBJ2-1, with 9 bases aligning to TRBD1. The CDR3 length is 15 residues. V lost 4 bases to trimming and J lost 2 bases; unmatched junction nucleotides: 4. CDR1 is SGHRS and CDR2 is YFSETQ in the germline V gene. The chain's CDR3 is CASSPGQGTYNEQFF. As DNA, the CDR3 is TGCGCCAGCAGCCCGGGACAGGGCACCTACAATGAGCAGTTCTTC.

This clone was seen once. The rearrangement joins TRBV27 to TRBJ1-1; D not certain. CDR3 length equals 11 residues. Per germline, CDR1 MNHEY and CDR2 SMNVEV (reference sequence). Trimming removed 3 bases from V and 5 bases from J, with 4 bases in between. CDR3 residues: CASSFGTEAFF. Here the CDR3 DNA reads TGTGCCAGCAGTTTCGGTACTGAAGCTTTCTTT.

The J gene is TRBJ2-7, the V gene TRBV21-1; no DNA check was done on the table's D call, TRBD2. TRBV21-1 is shown as a pseudogene. This CDR3 has 15 residues. The CDR3 spells CASSKEGVGPYEQYF. The CDR3 DNA follows: TGTGCCAGCAGCAAGGAGGGTGTGGGCCCCTACGAGCAGTACTTC.

The rearrangement links TRBV20-1 to TRBJ1-1, with 7 positions matching TRBD1. The germline gives CDR1 DFQATT, CDR2 SNEGSKA (reference sequence). The CDR3 runs to 11 residues. V trimming: 6 bases; J trimming: 11 bases; junction bases outside the gene matches: 9. DNA for the CDR3: TGCAGTGCACCACCGACAGGGATGGCTTTCTTT. Protein sequence: CSAPPTGMAFF.

The chain is built from TRBV5-1 and TRBJ2-2, with 8 bases identical to TRBD1. The CDR3 spans 14 residues. Germline CDR1 is SGHRS and CDR2 is YFSETQ. With V trimmed by 3 bases and J by 6 bases, 4 bases remained unmatched. CDR3 DNA sequence: TGCGCCAGCAGCTCCCAACAGGGGGCCGGGGAGCTGTTTTTT. Protein: CASSSQQGAGELFF.

The rearrangement joins TRBV18 to TRBJ2-7, with 8 nucleotides matching TRBD1. Per germline, CDR1 KGHSH and CDR2 LQKENI. V lost 3 bases, J lost 1 base, and 2 bases stayed unmatched. The CDR3 totals 14 residues. The CDR3 DNA reads TGTGCCAGCTCACCCGACAGGGGATCCTACGAGCAGTACTTC. Protein: CASSPDRGSYEQYF.

The V call is TRBV11-2, the J call TRBJ2-1, with TRBD2 matching 8 bases. Germline lookup yields CDR1 SGHAT and CDR2 FQNNGV. CDR3 size: 16 residues. With 1 base clipped from V and 5 bases from J, the junction kept 7 bases outside the gene matches. This chain's CDR3 is CASSLARLATHNEQFF. The CDR3 DNA is TGTGCCAGCAGCTTAGCAAGACTAGCGACCCACAATGAGCAGTTCTTC.

This chain's CDR3 is CASSENLPGSGNTIYF. The CDR3 coding sequence is TGTGCCAGCAGTGAGAATCTACCAGGCTCTGGAAACACCATATATTTT. The V call is TRBV25-1, the J call TRBJ1-3; D gene ambiguous. Trimming stripped 3 bases from V and 0 bases from J, with 12 bases between. The CDR3 extends over 16 amino acids. In germline, CDR1 is MGHDK, CDR2 SYGVNS.

As regards this clone: The same CDR3 also results from other DNA sequences found in this sample. The chain couples TRBV3-1 (or the pseudogene TRBV3-2) to TRBJ2-7; a possible D gene is TRBD2 (5 bases). Trimming pared 2 bases from V and 3 bases from J, leaving 5 bases between. The CDR3 runs to 12 residues. Per the germline V gene, CDR1 is LGHDT and CDR2 is YNNKEL (reference sequence). CDR3 sequence: CASSQRGYEQYF. The CDR3 region has the DNA TGTGCCAGCAGCCAACGGGGCTACGAGCAGTACTTC.

This chain connects TRBV7-2 to TRBJ1-2; 10 nucleotides agree with TRBD1. Germline trimming cut 4 bases from V and 8 bases from J; bases unmatched to any gene: 16. The germline gives CDR1 SGHTA, CDR2 FQGNSA. The CDR3 is made up of 17 amino acids. CDR3: CASSSQPGRTGGSGYTF. Written as DNA, the CDR3 is TGTGCCAGCAGCTCCCAACCCGGGAGGACAGGGGGGAGCGGCTACACCTTC.

The rearrangement uses TRBV30 and TRBJ2-7; TRBD1 aligns across 11 bases. The trim removed 3 bases at V and 6 bases at J, leaving 10 bases unmatched. Germline-derived CDR1 and CDR2 are GTSNPN and SVGIG (reference sequence). The CDR3 consists of 15 residues. CDR3 in amino acids: CAWSLVGDRGSEQYF. The DNA of the CDR3 is TGTGCCTGGAGCCTAGTCGGGGACAGGGGGAGCGAGCAGTACTTC.

The chain is built from TRBV4-1 and TRBJ2-1; TRBD2 matches at 12 bases. V trimming: 4 bases; J trimming: 8 bases; junction bases outside the gene matches: 9. CDR1 and CDR2 from the germline V gene are MGHRA and YSYEKL. The CDR3 covers 16 residues. The CDR3 here is CASSLGLAGSLDEQFF. Written as DNA, the CDR3 is TGCGCCAGCAGCCTCGGACTAGCGGGATCTTTAGATGAGCAGTTCTTC.